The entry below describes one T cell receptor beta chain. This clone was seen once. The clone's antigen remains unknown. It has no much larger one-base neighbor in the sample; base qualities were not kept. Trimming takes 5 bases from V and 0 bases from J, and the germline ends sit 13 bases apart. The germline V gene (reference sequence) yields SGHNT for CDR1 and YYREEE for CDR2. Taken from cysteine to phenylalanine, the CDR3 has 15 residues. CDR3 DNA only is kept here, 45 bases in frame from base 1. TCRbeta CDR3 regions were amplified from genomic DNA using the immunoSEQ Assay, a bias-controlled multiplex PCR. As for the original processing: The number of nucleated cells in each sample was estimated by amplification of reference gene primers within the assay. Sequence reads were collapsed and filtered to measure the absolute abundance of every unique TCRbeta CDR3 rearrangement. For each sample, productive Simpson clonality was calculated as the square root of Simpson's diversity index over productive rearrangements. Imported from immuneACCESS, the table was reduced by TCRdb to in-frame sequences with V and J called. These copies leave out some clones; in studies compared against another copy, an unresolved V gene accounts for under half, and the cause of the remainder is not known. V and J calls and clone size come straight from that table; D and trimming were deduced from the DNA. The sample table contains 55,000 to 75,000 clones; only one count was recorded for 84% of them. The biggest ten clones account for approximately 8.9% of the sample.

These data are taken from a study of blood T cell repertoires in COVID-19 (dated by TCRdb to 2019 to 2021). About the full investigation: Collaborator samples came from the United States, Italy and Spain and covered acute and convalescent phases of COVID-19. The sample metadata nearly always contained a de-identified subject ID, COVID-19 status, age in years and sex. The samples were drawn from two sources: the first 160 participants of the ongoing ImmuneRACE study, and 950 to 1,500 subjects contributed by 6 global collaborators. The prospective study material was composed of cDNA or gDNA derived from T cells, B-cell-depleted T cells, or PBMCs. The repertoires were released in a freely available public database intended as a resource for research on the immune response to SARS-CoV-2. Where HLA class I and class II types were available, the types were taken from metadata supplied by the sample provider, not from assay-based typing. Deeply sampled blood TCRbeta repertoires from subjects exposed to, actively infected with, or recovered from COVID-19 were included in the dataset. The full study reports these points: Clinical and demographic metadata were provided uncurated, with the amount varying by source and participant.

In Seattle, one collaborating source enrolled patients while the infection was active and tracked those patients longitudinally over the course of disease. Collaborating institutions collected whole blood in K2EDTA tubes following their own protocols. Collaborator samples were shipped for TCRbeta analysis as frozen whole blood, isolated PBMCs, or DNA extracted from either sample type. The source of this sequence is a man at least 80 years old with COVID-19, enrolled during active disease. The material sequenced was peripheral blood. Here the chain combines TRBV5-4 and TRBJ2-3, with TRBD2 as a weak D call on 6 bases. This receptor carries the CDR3 CASRLAVLSTDTQYF. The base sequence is TGTGCCAGCAGGTTAGCGGTCCTAAGCACAGATACGCAGTATTTT. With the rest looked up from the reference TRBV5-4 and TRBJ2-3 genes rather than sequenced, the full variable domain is ETGVTQSPTHLIKTRGQQVTLRCSSQSGHNTVSWYQQALGQGPQFIFQYYREEENGRGNFPPRFSGLQFPNYSSELNVNALELDDSALYLCASRLAVLSTDTQYFGPGTRLTVL.